The T cell receptor beta chain under discussion was sequenced for a study of control samples from healthy donors and cancer patients (dated by TCRdb to 2020 to 2022). Details on this clone: Its binding antigen is unknown. Base quality data are lacking; no much larger clone is found one base away.

The method behind the library was the immunoSEQ multiplex PCR assay. In its TCRdb copy, this immuneACCESS table keeps in-frame sequences only and misses some clones. Where compared with another copy, unresolved V genes explain less than half of these, and the others have no known cause. Here the sample has 150,000 to 170,000 clones; about 94% occur a single time. Of the sample, around 6.1% falls within the top ten clones. The sequence was collected from a man between 40 and 49 years old in good health. The sample comprised blood.

The bases are TGTGCCAGCAGCGGGCGGCGGGGACAGGGGATAAATGAGCAGTTCTTC. This codes for CASSGRRGQGINEQFF. The sequence joins TRBV7-9 to TRBJ2-1, with 10 central nucleotides matching TRBD1. Measured from the cysteine to the phenylalanine, the CDR3 is 16 residues long. The sequence is cut down to CDR3 DNA, 48 bases in frame from base 1. The germline V gene (reference sequence) provides CDR1 SEHNR and CDR2 FQNEAQ. V trim: 5 bases; J trim: 7 bases; unmatched bases: 11.